The rows below give T cell receptor beta chains drawn from one sample of a study of cytomegalovirus exposure and HLA in healthy donors. The assay was immunoSEQ multiplex PCR, and TCRdb's table has in-frame clones only and misses some. This repertoire includes some 200,000 clones. Sequenced input: PBMCs. Receptors were obtained from a man aged 25-45 years in good health and CMV-seronegative. Both conserved end residues are part of each CDR3. Fields, in order: J gene, D gene, V gene, CDR3 protein, CDR3 DNA. The D gene is left open where the match is weak.

>TRBJ1-1|.|TRBV11-2
CASSPLSEGEAFF
TGTGCCAGCAGCCCCCTGTCCGAGGGAGAAGCTTTCTTT
>TRBJ1-1|TRBD1|TRBV5-1
CASSGQSMNTEAFF
TGCGCCAGCTCGGGACAGAGCATGAACACTGAAGCTTTCTTT
>TRBJ1-2|TRBD1|TRBV28
CASSFRGSHTNYGYTF
TGTGCCAGCAGTTTCAGGGGGTCCCATACTAACTATGGCTACACCTTC
>TRBJ2-2|TRBD2|TRBV30
CAWSWVAGGHSSGELFF
TGTGCCTGGAGTTGGGTAGCGGGAGGGCACAGCTCCGGGGAGCTGTTTTTT
>TRBJ1-4|.|TRBV27
CASSGRVATNEKLFF
TGTGCCAGCTCTGGCCGGGTAGCAACTAATGAAAAACTGTTTTTT
>TRBJ1-1|.|TRBV14
CASSPWGGPPPTFF
TGTGCCAGCAGCCCATGGGGGGGACCCCCCCCAACTTTCTTT
>TRBJ1-5|.|TRBV6-1
CASSGAGRGGQPQHF
TGTGCCAGCAGTGGGGCGGGGAGGGGCGGTCAGCCCCAGCATTTT
>TRBJ2-7|TRBD2|TRBV10-3
CAISAQTGSGVAGAYEQYF
TGTGCCATCAGTGCCCAAACAGGGTCCGGAGTAGCGGGGGCCTACGAGCAGTACTTC
>TRBJ1-1|.|TRBV27
CASSWRGRGDTEAFF
TGTGCCAGCAGTTGGAGAGGGAGGGGGGACACTGAAGCTTTCTTT
>TRBJ1-2|.|TRBV6-1
CASSERPWGGNYGYTF
TGTGCCAGCAGTGAACGACCTTGGGGCGGAAACTATGGCTACACCTTC
>TRBJ2-7|.|TRBV19
CASSILAGDEQYF
TGTGCCAGTAGTATCCTAGCTGGCGACGAGCAGTACTTC
>TRBJ2-3|TRBD2|TRBV28
CASSFDSGMTQYF
TGTGCCAGCAGCTTCGATAGCGGGATGACGCAGTATTTT
>TRBJ2-5|.|TRBV7-2
CASSFMSQETQYF
TGTGCCAGCAGCTTCATGTCCCAAGAGACCCAGTACTTC
>TRBJ1-2|TRBD1|TRBV11-2
CASSMTGGNYGYTF
TGTGCCAGCAGCATGACAGGGGGAAACTATGGCTACACCTTC
>TRBJ1-1|.|TRBV19
CASSTDSVNTEAFF
TGTGCCAGTAGTACTGACAGTGTGAACACTGAAGCTTTCTTT
>TRBJ1-2|TRBD1|TRBV5-1
CASSLAPGQGHYGYTF
TGCGCCAGCAGCTTAGCACCCGGACAGGGCCACTATGGCTACACCTTC
>TRBJ1-1|TRBD1|TRBV11-3
CASSLNRGNSEAFF
TGTGCCAGCAGCTTGAACAGGGGGAACAGTGAAGCTTTCTTT
>TRBJ1-5|.|TRBV5-4
CASSFGDKQPQHF
TGTGCCAGCAGCTTCGGGGATAAGCAGCCCCAGCATTTT
>TRBJ2-2|TRBD2|TRBV28
CASSQPGRGTGELFF
TGTGCCAGCAGCCAGCCGGGGAGGGGTACCGGGGAGCTGTTTTTT
>TRBJ2-2|TRBD1|TRBV18
CASSAGTGGRTGELFF
TGTGCCAGCTCTGCCGGGACAGGGGGTCGCACCGGGGAGCTGTTTTTT
>TRBJ2-2|.|TRBV4-1
CASSPDSWTAVPGELFF
TGCGCCAGCAGCCCGGACAGTTGGACAGCGGTCCCCGGGGAGCTGTTTTTT
>TRBJ2-3|.|TRBV7-9
CASSFFGVAVTDTQYF
TGTGCCAGCAGCTTCTTTGGAGTCGCCGTGACAGATACGCAGTATTTT
>TRBJ1-4|TRBD1|TRBV28
CGVGQGAINEKLFF
TGTGGTGTGGGGCAGGGGGCCATAAATGAAAAACTGTTTTTT
>TRBJ2-5|.|TRBV9
CASSWGVGVQETQYF
TGTGCCAGCAGCTGGGGGGTTGGGGTCCAAGAGACCCAGTACTTC
>TRBJ2-1|.|TRBV7-9
CASTAVQGFSYNEQFF
TGTGCCAGCACCGCTGTACAGGGTTTCTCCTACAATGAGCAGTTCTTC
>TRBJ2-1|.|TRBV5-6
CASSPNNVYNEQFF
TGTGCCAGCAGCCCGAACAACGTCTACAATGAGCAGTTCTTC
>TRBJ1-2|.|TRBV29-1
CSVEDRAGPNYGYTF
TGCAGCGTTGAAGATAGGGCGGGACCTAACTATGGCTACACCTTC
>TRBJ2-2|TRBD2|TRBV5-6
CASSLDGRLAGNTGELFF
TGTGCCAGCAGCTTGGACGGCCGACTAGCTGGGAACACCGGGGAGCTGTTTTTT
>TRBJ1-5|.|TRBV4-3
CASSPLPVSNQPQHF
TGCGCCAGCAGCCCCCTCCCTGTTAGCAATCAGCCCCAGCATTTT
>TRBJ2-6|.|TRBV10-3
CAISVSVSGANVLTF
TGTGCCATCAGTGTCTCCGTCTCTGGGGCCAACGTCCTGACTTTC
>TRBJ2-3|TRBD1|TRBV12-5
CASVEDRTSTDTQYF
TGTGCTAGTGTAGAGGACAGGACTAGCACAGATACGCAGTATTTT